This passage covers 20 T cell receptor beta chains from one sample sequenced in a study of T cell responses to AZD1222 COVID-19 vaccine. Some clones are missing from TCRdb's copy, which holds only in-frame ones; the method was immunoSEQ multiplex PCR. The sample has about 150,000 clones; approximately 87% are singletons. The material was peripheral blood, obtained on day 0 of MenACWY control vaccination. The receptors shown here come from an adult in good health.

This sequence joins TRBV19 and TRBJ1-5; D ambiguous. With 5 bases removed from V and 0 bases from J, the gap between germline ends came to 11 bases. Germline V gene data show CDR1 as LNHDA and CDR2 as SQIVND (reference sequence). This CDR3 spans 15 amino acids. CDR3 protein: CASSLGFNSNQPQHF. The CDR3 nucleotides read TGTGCCAGTAGTTTAGGGTTCAATAGCAATCAGCCCCAGCATTTT.

The chain links TRBV3-1 (or the pseudogene TRBV3-2) to TRBJ2-1, with D possibly called TRBD1 or TRBD2 (5 bases each). This CDR3 is built from 15 residues. Between the trimmed V and J ends, which lost 0 bases and 0 bases, there was a span of 6 bases. The germline V gene has CDR1 LGHDT and CDR2 YNNKEL (reference sequence). CDR3 protein: CASSQEGDSYNEQFF. DNA for the CDR3: TGTGCCAGCAGCCAAGAGGGGGACTCCTACAATGAGCAGTTCTTC.

The chain joins TRBV4-2 to TRBJ1-5; D remains ambiguous. The V and J ends lost 2 bases and 5 bases respectively, with 13 bases between them. The CDR3 has 15 amino acids. Germline CDR1 is LGHNA and CDR2 is YNFKEQ. CDR3 nucleotides: TGTGCCAGCAGCCAACCGGACCGGCCTCATCAGCCCCAGCATTTT. It translates to CASSQPDRPHQPQHF.

This clone occurred once. This sequence joins TRBV7-8 and TRBJ1-1, with 9 bases that match TRBD1. The V segment lost 6 bases and the J segment 1 base; nucleotides outside the gene matches: 6. CDR3 length equals 15 residues. The germline V gene has CDR1 SGHVS and CDR2 FQNEAQ. CDR3 loop: CASRADRGKNTEAFF. CDR3 coding DNA: TGTGCCAGCAGGGCAGACAGGGGGAAGAACACTGAAGCTTTCTTT.

The rearrangement uses TRBV19 and TRBJ2-1, with 9 bases aligning to TRBD1. The V segment lost 6 bases and the J segment 8 bases; nucleotides outside the gene matches: 11. Germline loops: CDR1 LNHDA, CDR2 SQIVND (reference sequence). The CDR3 has 15 residues. As DNA, the CDR3 is TGTGCCAGTAGCGACGGGACAGGGATAATCGATGAGCAGTTCTTC. Its protein is CASSDGTGIIDEQFF.

The rearrangement joins TRBV7-9 to TRBJ2-1; D is possibly TRBD1 (6 bases). Germline CDR1 and CDR2: SEHNR and FQNEAQ (reference sequence). There are 14 residues in the CDR3. The V and J ends lost 9 bases and 6 bases respectively, with 18 bases between them. The CDR3: CASIMDSGANEQFF. CDR3 in DNA: TGTGCCAGTATCATGGACAGTGGGGCCAATGAGCAGTTCTTC.

This clone has more than one count but fewer than ten. This chain connects TRBV7-8 to TRBJ2-2; no clear D. V was trimmed by 3 bases and J by 0 bases, leaving 5 bases between them. The CDR3 is made up of 14 amino acids. The germline gives CDR1 SGHVS, CDR2 FQNEAQ. The CDR3 protein is CASSFRTNTGELFF. The CDR3 nucleotides are TGTGCCAGCAGCTTTCGTACGAACACCGGGGAGCTGTTTTTT.

This chain uses TRBV7-9 with TRBJ1-6, with TRBD1 matching 8 bases. The CDR3 totals 15 residues. Germline-derived CDR1 and CDR2 are SEHNR and FQNEAQ (reference sequence). J lost 6 bases, V lost 5 bases, and 6 bases had no gene match. The CDR3 DNA reads as TGTGCCAGCAGCCCCGATGGACAGGGTAATTCACCCCTCCACTTT. This gives the protein CASSPDGQGNSPLHF.

The V call is TRBV27, the J call TRBJ1-4; D is undetermined. Trimming shortened V by 6 bases and J by 6 bases, and 14 bases separated the two germline ends. Germline V gene lookup returns CDR1 MNHEY and CDR2 SMNVEV (reference sequence). The CDR3 spans 14 residues. CDR3 coding DNA: TGTGCCAGCAGGGGCAGAAAGGCGTATGAAAAACTGTTTTTT. Encoded protein: CASRGRKAYEKLFF.

V gene TRBV6-5 combines with J gene TRBJ1-2, with D possibly matching TRBD1 (6 bases). Germline loops: CDR1 MNHEY, CDR2 SVGAGI. This CDR3 comprises 13 residues. Trimming took off 5 bases at V and 4 bases at J, with 11 bases between the two ends. This CDR3 is CASSRTVSYGYTF. CDR3 nucleotide sequence: TGTGCCAGCAGTCGGACAGTTAGCTATGGCTACACCTTC.

The rearrangement joins TRBV19 to TRBJ1-1; D perhaps matches TRBD1 (5 bases). The ends were cut back, 5 bases at V and 4 bases at J, with 17 bases in the middle. The CDR3 sequence is 15 residues long. Germline CDR1 and CDR2: LNHDA and SQIVND (reference sequence). The CDR3 region has the DNA TGTGCCAGTAGTCGGCCCCAGGCGAGGGGCACTGAAGCTTTCTTT. It specifies CASSRPQARGTEAFF.

This chain uses TRBV19 with TRBJ2-7, with D unresolved. The CDR3 is 13 residues long. The germline V gene encodes CDR1 LNHDA and CDR2 SQIVND (reference sequence). V was trimmed by 5 bases and J by 3 bases, leaving 11 bases between them. CDR3: CASSLRPNYEQYF. The CDR3 DNA sequence: TGTGCCAGTAGTCTGCGGCCGAACTACGAGCAGTACTTC.

J is TRBJ2-1 and V is TRBV10-2; D is perhaps TRBD1 (6 bases). The length of the CDR3 is 15 residues. Trimming left V 2 bases short and J 6 bases short, with 14 bases between. Germline CDR1 is WSHSY and CDR2 is SAAADI. The CDR3: CASSEEQGSSNEQFF. Here the CDR3 DNA reads TGCGCCAGCAGTGAGGAGCAGGGGAGTAGCAATGAGCAGTTCTTC.

This clone was observed once. The chain couples TRBV5-1 to TRBJ1-2; 9 nucleotides line up with TRBD1. The CDR3 covers 15 residues. Per germline, CDR1 SGHRS and CDR2 YFSETQ. V lost 0 bases to trimming and J lost 4 bases; unmatched junction nucleotides: 4. The CDR3 nucleotides read TGCGCCAGCAGCTTGGAAGGGGACAGGGCCTATGGCTACACCTTC. Amino acid sequence: CASSLEGDRAYGYTF.

A remark on this clone: A junction boundary mismatches the germline segment, possibly from a read error. J is TRBJ2-1 and V is TRBV7-2; D gene ambiguous. Germline values: CDR1 SGHTA, CDR2 FQGNSA. This CDR3 contains 14 residues. CDR3 protein: CASSLGVGSSQLLF. The CDR3 bases are TGTGCCAGCAGCTTAGGTGTGGGGTCCTCTCAATTGCTCTTC.

The chain is built from TRBV4-1 and TRBJ1-2; D possibly corresponds to TRBD1 (5 bases). V was shortened by 0 bases and J by 4 bases, with 12 bases between the two germline ends. The CDR3 is 15 amino acids. Germline assignment: CDR1 MGHRA and CDR2 YSYEKL. The CDR3 nucleotides are TGCGCCAGCAGCCAAGAGTCGGGGCCATCCTATGGCTACACCTTC. Translation: CASSQESGPSYGYTF.

This clone has a handful of counts. The chain combines TRBV19 with TRBJ2-2; D call uncertain. This CDR3 spans 15 amino acids. Germline values: CDR1 LNHDA, CDR2 SQIVND (reference sequence). V lost 6 bases, J lost 8 bases, and 19 bases lay in between. The CDR3 loop reads CASRIPFAARGELFF. In DNA form, the CDR3 reads TGTGCCAGTAGGATCCCCTTCGCAGCTAGGGGGGAGCTGTTTTTT. Filled out from reference TRBV19 and TRBJ2-2, the complete variable domain reads DGGITQSPKYLFRKEGQNVTLSCEQNLNHDAMYWYRQDPGQGLRLIYYSQIVNDFQKGDIAEGYSVSREKKESFPLTVTSAQKNPTAFYLCASRIPFAARGELFFGEGSRLTVL.

The chain uses TRBV7-2 and TRBJ2-3, with TRBD1 matching 8 bases. The CDR3 contains 12 residues. Germline V CDR1 and CDR2: SGHTA, FQGNSA. After removal of 5 bases from V and 10 bases from J, the junction contained 5 bases not matched to a gene. The CDR3 DNA sequence: TGTGCCAGCAGCCCCGGGACAGGAGCGCAGTATTTT. Protein: CASSPGTGAQYF. Together with reference TRBV7-2 and TRBJ2-3, the CDR3 gives the full variable domain: GAGVSQSPSNKVTEKGKDVELRCDPISGHTALYWYRQSLGQGLEFLIYFQGNSAPDKSGLPSDRFSAERTGGSVSTLTIQRTQQEDSAVYLCASSPGTGAQYFGPGTRLTVL.

This chain connects TRBV10-3 to TRBJ1-6, with D perhaps matching TRBD1 (5 bases). V lost 6 bases to trimming and J lost 7 bases, with 16 bases between them. Germline V CDR1 and CDR2: ENHRY, SYGVKD. This CDR3 region has 15 residues. The CDR3 nucleotides are TGTGCCATCAGAAGTACGTTGGGGGGGAATTCACCCCTCCACTTT. Amino acid sequence: CAIRSTLGGNSPLHF.

The chain combines TRBV5-1 with TRBJ1-3; no firm D call. Germline CDR1 reads SGHRS; CDR2 reads YFSETQ. This CDR3 has 14 residues. Trimming left V 4 bases short and J 4 bases short, with 12 bases between. As DNA, the CDR3 is TGCGCCAGCAGCCCGACACCGAGCGGAAACACCATATATTTT. Translating it yields CASSPTPSGNTIYF.